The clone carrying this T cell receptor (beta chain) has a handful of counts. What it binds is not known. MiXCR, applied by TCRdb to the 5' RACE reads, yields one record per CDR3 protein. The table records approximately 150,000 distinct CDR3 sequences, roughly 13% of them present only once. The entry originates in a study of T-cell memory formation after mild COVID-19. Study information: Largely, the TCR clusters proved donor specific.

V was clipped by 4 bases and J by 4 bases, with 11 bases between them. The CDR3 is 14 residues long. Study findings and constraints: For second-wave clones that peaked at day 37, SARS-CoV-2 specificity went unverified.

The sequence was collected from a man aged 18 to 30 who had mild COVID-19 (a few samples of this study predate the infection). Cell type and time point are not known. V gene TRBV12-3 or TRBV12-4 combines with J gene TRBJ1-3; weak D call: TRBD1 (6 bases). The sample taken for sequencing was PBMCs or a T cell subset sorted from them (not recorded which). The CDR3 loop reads CASSWGALGNTIYF. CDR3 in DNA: TGTGCCAGCAGTTGGGGGGCCCTGGGAAACACCATATATTTT.